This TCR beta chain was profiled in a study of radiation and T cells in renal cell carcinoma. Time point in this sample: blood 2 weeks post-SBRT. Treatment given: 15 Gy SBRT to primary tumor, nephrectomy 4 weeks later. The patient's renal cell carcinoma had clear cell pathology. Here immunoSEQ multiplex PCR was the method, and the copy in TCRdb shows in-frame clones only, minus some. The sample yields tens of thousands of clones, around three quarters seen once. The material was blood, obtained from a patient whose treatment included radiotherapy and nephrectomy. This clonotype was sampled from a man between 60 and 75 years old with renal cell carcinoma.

CDR3: CASSRGWTDGYTF. CDR3 DNA sequence: TGTGCCAGTAGTAGAGGATGGACTGATGGCTACACCTTC. The gene calls are TRBV19 and TRBJ1-2; D is uncertain. Trimming removed 4 bases from V and 6 bases from J, with 12 bases in between. Germline assignment: CDR1 LNHDA and CDR2 SQIVND (reference sequence). The CDR3 is 13 residues long.